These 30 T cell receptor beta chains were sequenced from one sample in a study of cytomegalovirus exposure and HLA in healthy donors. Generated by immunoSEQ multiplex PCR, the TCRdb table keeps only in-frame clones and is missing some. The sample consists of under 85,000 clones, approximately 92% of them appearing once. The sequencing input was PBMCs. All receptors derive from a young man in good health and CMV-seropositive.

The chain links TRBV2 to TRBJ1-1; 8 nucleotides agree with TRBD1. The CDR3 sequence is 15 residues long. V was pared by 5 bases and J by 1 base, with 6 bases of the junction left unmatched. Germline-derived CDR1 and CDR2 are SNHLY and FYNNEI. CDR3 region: CASSFQGAPNTEAFF. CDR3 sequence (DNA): TGTGCCAGCAGTTTCCAGGGGGCGCCGAACACTGAAGCTTTCTTT.

In DNA form, the CDR3 reads TGTGCCAGCAGCTTGGGAAACAGGGCCATGAACACTGAAGCTTTCTTT. This translates into CASSLGNRAMNTEAFF. V usage is TRBV4-2 and J usage is TRBJ1-1; maybe TRBD1 (6 bases). The germline gives CDR1 LGHNA, CDR2 YNFKEQ. The CDR3 is made up of 16 amino acids. Trimming left V 5 bases short and J 0 bases short, with 16 bases between.

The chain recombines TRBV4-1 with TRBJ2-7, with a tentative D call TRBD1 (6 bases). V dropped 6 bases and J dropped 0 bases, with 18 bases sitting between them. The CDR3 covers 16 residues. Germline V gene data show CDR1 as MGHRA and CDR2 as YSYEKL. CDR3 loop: CASSRPDRRLSYEQYF. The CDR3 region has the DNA TGCGCCAGCAGTCGACCTGACAGGCGCCTCTCCTACGAGCAGTACTTC.

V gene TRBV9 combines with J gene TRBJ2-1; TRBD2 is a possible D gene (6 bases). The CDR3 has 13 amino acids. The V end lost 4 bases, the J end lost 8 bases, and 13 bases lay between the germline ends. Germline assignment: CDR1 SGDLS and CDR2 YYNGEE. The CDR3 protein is CASSQAWGDEQFF. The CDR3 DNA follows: TGTGCCAGCAGCCAAGCCTGGGGGGATGAGCAGTTCTTC.

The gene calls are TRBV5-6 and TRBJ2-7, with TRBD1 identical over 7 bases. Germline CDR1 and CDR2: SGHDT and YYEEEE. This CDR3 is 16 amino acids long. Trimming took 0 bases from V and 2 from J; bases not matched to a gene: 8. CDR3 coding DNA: TGTGCCAGCAGCTTGGGACCTAGACAGGGAACCTACGAGCAGTACTTC. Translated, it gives CASSLGPRQGTYEQYF. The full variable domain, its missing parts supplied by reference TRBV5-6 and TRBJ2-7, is DAGVTQSPTHLIKTRGQQVTLRCSPKSGHDTVSWYQQALGQGPQFIFQYYEEEERQRGNFPDRFSGHQFPNYSSELNVNALLLGDSALYLCASSLGPRQGTYEQYFGPGTRLTVT.

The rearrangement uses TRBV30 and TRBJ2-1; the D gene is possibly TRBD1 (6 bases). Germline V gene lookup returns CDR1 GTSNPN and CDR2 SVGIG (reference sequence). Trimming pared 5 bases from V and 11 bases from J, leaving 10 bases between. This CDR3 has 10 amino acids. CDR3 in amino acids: CAWLQGQQFF. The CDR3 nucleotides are TGTGCCTGGCTACAGGGTCAGCAGTTCTTC.

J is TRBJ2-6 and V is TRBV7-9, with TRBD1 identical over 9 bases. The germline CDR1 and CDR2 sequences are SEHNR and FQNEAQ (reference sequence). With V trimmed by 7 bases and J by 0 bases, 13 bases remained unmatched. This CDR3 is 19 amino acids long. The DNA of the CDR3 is TGTGCCAGCATTCTTCCTCTTCGGGACAGGGTCTCTGGGGCCAACGTCCTGACTTTC. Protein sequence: CASILPLRDRVSGANVLTF. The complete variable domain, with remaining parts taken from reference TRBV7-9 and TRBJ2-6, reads DTGVSQNPRHKITKRGQNVTFRCDPISEHNRLYWYRQTLGQGPEFLTYFQNEAQLEKSRLLSDRFSAERPKGSFSTLEIQRTEQGDSAMYLCASILPLRDRVSGANVLTFGAGSRLTVL.

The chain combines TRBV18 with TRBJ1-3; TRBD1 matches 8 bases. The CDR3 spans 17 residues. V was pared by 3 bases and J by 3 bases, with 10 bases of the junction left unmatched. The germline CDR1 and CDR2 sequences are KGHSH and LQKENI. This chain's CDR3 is CASSPDRGGMDGNTIYF. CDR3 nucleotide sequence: TGTGCCAGCTCACCTGACAGGGGAGGTATGGATGGAAACACCATATATTTT.

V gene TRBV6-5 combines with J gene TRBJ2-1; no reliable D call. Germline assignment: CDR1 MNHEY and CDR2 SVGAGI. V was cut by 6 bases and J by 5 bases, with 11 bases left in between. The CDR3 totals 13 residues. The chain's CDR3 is CASRIGSNNEQFF. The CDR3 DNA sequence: TGTGCCAGCAGAATCGGGTCGAACAATGAGCAGTTCTTC.

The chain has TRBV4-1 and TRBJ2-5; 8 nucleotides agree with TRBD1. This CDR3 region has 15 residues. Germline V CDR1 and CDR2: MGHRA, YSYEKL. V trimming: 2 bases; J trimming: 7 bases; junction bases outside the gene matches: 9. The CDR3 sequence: CASSQYWDQGATQYF. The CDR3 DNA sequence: TGCGCCAGCAGCCAATACTGGGACCAGGGGGCGACCCAGTACTTC.

The CDR3 DNA follows: TGTGCCAGCAGCGGGGGACAGGGGAGGAGTTGGCAAGAGACCCAGTACTTC. Translation gives CASSGGQGRSWQETQYF. The genes are TRBV5-8 and TRBJ2-5; 10 nucleotides line up with TRBD1. Germline V gives CDR1 SGHTS, CDR2 YDEGEE. The CDR3 length is 17 residues. Unmatched junction bases numbered 11, after V lost 4 bases and J lost 2 bases.

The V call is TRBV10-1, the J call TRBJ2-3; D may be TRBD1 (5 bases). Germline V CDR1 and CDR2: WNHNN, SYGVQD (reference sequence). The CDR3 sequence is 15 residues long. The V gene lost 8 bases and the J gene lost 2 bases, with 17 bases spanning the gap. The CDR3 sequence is CASGQGIGVTDTQYF. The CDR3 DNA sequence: TGCGCCAGCGGTCAGGGAATTGGGGTCACAGATACGCAGTATTTT.

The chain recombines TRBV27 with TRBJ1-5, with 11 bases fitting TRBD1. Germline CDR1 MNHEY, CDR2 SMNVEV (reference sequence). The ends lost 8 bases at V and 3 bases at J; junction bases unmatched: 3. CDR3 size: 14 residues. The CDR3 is CASGGQGDNQPQHF. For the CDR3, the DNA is TGTGCCAGCGGGGGACAGGGGGACAATCAGCCCCAGCATTTT.

The CDR3 spells CASSSEPRSSNQPQHF. Here the CDR3 DNA reads TGTGCCAGCAGCTCCGAACCCAGATCCAGCAATCAGCCCCAGCATTTT. The chain recombines TRBV7-6 with TRBJ1-5; D not certain. CDR1 and CDR2 from the germline V gene are SGHVS and FNYEAQ. The germline V and J ends were trimmed by 4 bases and 1 base, with 14 bases remaining between them. The CDR3 has 16 amino acids.

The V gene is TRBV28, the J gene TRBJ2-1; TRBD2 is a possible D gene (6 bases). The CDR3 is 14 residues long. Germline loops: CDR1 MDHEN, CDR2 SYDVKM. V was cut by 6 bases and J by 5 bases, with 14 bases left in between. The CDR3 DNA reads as TGTGCCAGCAGACCGACTAGTGAAGACAATGAGCAGTTCTTC. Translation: CASRPTSEDNEQFF.

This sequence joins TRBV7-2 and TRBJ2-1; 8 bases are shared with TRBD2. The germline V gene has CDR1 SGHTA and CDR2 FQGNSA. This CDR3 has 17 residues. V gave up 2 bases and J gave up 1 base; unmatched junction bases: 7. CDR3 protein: CASSLQVSSGSYNEQFF. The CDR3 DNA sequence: TGTGCCAGCAGCTTACAAGTGTCTAGCGGGTCCTACAATGAGCAGTTCTTC.

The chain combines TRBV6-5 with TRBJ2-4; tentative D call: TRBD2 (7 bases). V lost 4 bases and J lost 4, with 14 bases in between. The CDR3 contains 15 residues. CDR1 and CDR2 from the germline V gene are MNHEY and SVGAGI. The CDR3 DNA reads TGTGCCAGCAGTTTCGGGGGGCAGGGGAAAAACATTCAGTACTTC. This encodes CASSFGGQGKNIQYF.

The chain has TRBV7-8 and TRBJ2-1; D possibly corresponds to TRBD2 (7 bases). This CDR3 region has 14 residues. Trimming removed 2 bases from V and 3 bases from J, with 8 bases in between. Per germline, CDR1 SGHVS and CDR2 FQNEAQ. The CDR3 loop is CASSLRGGYNEQFF. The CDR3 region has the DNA TGTGCCAGCAGCTTAAGGGGGGGCTACAATGAGCAGTTCTTC. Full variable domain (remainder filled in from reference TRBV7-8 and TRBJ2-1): GAGVSQSPRYKVAKRGQDVALRCDPISGHVSLFWYQQALGQGPEFLTYFQNEAQLDKSGLPSDRFFAERPEGSVSTLKIQRTQQEDSAVYLCASSLRGGYNEQFFGPGTRLTVL.

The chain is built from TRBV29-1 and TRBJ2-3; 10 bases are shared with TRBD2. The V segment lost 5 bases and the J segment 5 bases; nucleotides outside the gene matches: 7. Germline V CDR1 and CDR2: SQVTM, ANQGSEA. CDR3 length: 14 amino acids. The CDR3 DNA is TGCAGCGTTCACTTAGCGGGAGGAGGAGATACGCAGTATTTT. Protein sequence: CSVHLAGGGDTQYF.

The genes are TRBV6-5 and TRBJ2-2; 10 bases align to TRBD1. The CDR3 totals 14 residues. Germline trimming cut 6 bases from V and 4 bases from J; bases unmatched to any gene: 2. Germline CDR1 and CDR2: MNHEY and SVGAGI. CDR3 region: CASRGDRGTGELFF. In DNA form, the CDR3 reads TGTGCCAGCAGGGGGGACAGGGGCACCGGGGAGCTGTTTTTT.

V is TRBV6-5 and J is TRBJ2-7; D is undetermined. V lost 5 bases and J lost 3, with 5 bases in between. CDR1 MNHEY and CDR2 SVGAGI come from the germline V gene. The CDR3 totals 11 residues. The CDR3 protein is CASSVNYEQYF. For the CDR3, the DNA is TGTGCCAGCAGTGTCAACTACGAGCAGTACTTC.

The CDR3 region has the DNA TGTGCCAGCAGCGTCCTCTCCGGGACTATCTACAATGAGCAGTTCTTC. It codes for CASSVLSGTIYNEQFF. This chain links TRBV9 with TRBJ2-1; TRBD2 matches 7 bases. Germline CDR1 reads SGDLS; CDR2 reads YYNGEE. This CDR3 has 16 residues. Losses at the gene ends were 2 bases for V and 3 bases for J; bases not matched to a gene: 8.

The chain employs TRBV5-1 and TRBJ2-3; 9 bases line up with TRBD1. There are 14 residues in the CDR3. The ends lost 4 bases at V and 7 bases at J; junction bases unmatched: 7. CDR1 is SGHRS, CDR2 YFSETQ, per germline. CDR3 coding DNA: TGCGCCAGCAGCCCAGGGACAGGGTGGAATACGCAGTATTTT. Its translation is CASSPGTGWNTQYF.

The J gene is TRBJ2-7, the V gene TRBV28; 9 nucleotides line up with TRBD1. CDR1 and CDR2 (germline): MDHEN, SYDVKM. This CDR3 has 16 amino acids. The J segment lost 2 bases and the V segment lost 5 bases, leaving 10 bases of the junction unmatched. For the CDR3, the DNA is TGTGCCAGCAGTCAATCCTATGACAGGGGGACCTACGAGCAGTACTTC. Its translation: CASSQSYDRGTYEQYF.

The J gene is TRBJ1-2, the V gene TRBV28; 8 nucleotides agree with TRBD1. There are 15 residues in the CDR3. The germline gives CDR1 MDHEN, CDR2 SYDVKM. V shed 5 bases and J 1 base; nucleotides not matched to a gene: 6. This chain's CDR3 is CASSAGGVDNYGYTF. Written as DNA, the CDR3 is TGTGCCAGCAGTGCAGGGGGCGTTGATAACTATGGCTACACCTTC.

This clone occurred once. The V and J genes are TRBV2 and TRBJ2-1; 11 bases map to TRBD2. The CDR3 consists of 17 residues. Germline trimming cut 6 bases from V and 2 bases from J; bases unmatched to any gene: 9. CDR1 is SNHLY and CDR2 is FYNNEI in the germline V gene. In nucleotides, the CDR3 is TGTGCCAGCAGGCAACTAGCGGGAGAAATCCCCTACAATGAGCAGTTCTTC. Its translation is CASRQLAGEIPYNEQFF.

The CDR3 protein is CASSVPGLAGSDTQYF. CDR3 DNA sequence: TGTGCCAGCAGTGTCCCGGGACTAGCGGGTTCAGATACGCAGTATTTT. This chain uses TRBV27 with TRBJ2-3; the match to TRBD2 covers 12 bases. Trimming at V came to 5 bases and at J to 4 bases, leaving 7 bases not matched to a gene. CDR1 and CDR2 from the germline V gene are MNHEY and SMNVEV (reference sequence). This CDR3 has 16 amino acids.

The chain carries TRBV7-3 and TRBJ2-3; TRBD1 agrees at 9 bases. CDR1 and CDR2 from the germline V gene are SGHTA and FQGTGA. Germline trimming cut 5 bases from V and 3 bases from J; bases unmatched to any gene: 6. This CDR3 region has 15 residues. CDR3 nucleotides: TGTGCCAGCAGCCAGACAGGGGGACCGACAGATACGCAGTATTTT. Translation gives CASSQTGGPTDTQYF.

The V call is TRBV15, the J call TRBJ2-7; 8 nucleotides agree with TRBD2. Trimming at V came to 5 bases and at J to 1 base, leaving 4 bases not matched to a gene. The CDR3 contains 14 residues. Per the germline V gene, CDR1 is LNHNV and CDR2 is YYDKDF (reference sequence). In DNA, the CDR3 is TGTGCCACCAGCGGGACTAGTCTATCCTACGAGCAGTACTTC. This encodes CATSGTSLSYEQYF.

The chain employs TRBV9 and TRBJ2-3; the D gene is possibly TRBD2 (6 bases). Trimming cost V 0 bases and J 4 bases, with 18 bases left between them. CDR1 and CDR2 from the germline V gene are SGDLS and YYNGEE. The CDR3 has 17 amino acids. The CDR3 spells CASSVVPPGVAADTQYF. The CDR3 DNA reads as TGTGCCAGCAGCGTAGTTCCTCCGGGAGTGGCGGCAGATACGCAGTATTTT.